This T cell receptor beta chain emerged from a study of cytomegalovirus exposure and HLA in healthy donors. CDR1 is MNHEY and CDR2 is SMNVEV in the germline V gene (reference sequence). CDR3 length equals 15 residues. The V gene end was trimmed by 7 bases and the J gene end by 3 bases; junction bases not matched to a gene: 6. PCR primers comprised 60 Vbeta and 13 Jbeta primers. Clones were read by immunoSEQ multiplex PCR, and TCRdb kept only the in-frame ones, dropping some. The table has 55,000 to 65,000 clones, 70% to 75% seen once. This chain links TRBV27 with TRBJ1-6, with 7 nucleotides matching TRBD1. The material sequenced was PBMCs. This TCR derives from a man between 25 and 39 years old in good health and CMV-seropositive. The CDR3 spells CASTPRQGYNSPLHF. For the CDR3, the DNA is TGTGCCAGCACTCCCCGACAGGGCTATAATTCACCCCTCCACTTT.